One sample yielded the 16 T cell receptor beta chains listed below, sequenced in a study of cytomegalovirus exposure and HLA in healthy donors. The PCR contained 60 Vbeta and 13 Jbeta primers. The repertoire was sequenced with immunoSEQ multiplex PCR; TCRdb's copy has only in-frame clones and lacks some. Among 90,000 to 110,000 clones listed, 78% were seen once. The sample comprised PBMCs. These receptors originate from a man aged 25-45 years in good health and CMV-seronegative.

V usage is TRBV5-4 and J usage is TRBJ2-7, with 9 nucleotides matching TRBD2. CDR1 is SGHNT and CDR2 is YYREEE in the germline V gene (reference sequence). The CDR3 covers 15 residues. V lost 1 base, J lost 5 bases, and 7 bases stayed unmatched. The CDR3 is CASSLRLAEIDEQYF. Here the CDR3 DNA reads TGTGCCAGCAGCTTGCGACTAGCGGAGATCGACGAGCAGTACTTC. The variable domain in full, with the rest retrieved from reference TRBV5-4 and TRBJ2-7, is ETGVTQSPTHLIKTRGQQVTLRCSSQSGHNTVSWYQQALGQGPQFIFQYYREEENGRGNFPPRFSGLQFPNYSSELNVNALELDDSALYLCASSLRLAEIDEQYFGPGTRLTVT.

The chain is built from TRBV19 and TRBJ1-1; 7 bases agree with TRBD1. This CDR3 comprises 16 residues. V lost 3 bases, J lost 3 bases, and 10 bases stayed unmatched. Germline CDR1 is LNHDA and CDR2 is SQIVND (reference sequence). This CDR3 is CASSISRGVRDTEAFF. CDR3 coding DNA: TGTGCCAGTAGTATTTCCAGGGGGGTAAGGGACACTGAAGCTTTCTTT. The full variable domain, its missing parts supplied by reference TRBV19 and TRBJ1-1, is DGGITQSPKYLFRKEGQNVTLSCEQNLNHDAMYWYRQDPGQGLRLIYYSQIVNDFQKGDIAEGYSVSREKKESFPLTVTSAQKNPTAFYLCASSISRGVRDTEAFFGQGTRLTVV.

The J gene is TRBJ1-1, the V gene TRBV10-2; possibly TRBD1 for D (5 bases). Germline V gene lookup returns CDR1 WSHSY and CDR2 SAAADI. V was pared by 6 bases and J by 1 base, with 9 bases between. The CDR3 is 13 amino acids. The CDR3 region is CASRFDRNTEAFF. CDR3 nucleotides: TGCGCCAGCAGATTTGACAGGAACACTGAAGCTTTCTTT.

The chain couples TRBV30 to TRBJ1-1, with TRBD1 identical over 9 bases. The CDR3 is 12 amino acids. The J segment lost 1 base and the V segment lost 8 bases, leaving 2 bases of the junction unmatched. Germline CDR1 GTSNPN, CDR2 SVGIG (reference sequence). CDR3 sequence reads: CAEGQGNTEAFF. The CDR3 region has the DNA TGTGCCGAGGGACAGGGGAACACTGAAGCTTTCTTT.

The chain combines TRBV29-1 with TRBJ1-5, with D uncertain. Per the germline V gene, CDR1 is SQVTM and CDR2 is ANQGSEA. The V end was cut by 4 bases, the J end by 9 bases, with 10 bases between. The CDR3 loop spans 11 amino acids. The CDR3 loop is CSVGTEGPQHF. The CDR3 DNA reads TGCAGCGTTGGGACGGAGGGGCCCCAGCATTTT.

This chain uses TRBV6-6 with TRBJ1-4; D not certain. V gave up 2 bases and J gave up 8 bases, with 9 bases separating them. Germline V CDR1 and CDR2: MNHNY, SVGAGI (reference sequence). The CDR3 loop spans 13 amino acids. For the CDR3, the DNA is TGTGCCAGCAGTTACCGCACCAGGGAAAAACTGTTTTTT. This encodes CASSYRTREKLFF.

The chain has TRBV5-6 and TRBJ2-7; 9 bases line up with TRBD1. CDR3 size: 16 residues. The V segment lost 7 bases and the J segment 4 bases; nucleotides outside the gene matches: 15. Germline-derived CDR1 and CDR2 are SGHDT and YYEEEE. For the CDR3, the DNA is TGTGCCAGCTCCCCGCTAGGGGACAGGGCACTTTACGAGCAGTACTTC. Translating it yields CASSPLGDRALYEQYF.

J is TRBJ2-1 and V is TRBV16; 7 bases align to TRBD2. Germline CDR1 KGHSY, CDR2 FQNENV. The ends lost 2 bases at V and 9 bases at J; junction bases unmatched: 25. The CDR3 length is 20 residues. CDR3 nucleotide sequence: TGTGCCAGCAGCCAACGTCTCCCTTCCGCTGCAGCGGGGTCTACTAGTGAGCAGTTCTTC. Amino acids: CASSQRLPSAAAGSTSEQFF. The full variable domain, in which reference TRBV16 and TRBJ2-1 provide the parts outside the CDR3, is GEEVAQTPKHLVRGEGQKAKLYCAPIKGHSYVFWYQQVLKNEFKFLISFQNENVFDETGMPKERFSAKCLPNSPCSLEIQATKLEDSAVYFCASSQRLPSAAAGSTSEQFFGPGTRLTVL.

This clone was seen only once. The CDR3 region is CASSSGNLNEQFF. CDR3 nucleotides: TGCGCCAGCAGTTCGGGGAACCTAAACGAGCAGTTCTTC. The rearrangement joins TRBV10-1 to TRBJ2-1, with D perhaps TRBD2 (5 bases). V lost 5 bases and J 10 bases, leaving 15 bases between the germline ends. From germline, CDR1 is WNHNN and CDR2 SYGVQD (reference sequence). This CDR3 has 13 residues.

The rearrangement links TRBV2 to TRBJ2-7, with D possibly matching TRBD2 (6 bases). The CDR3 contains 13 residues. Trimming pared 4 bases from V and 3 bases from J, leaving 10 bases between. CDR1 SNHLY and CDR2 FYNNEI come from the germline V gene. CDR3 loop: CASSVPGVYEQYF. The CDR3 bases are TGTGCCAGCAGTGTACCGGGGGTCTACGAGCAGTACTTC.

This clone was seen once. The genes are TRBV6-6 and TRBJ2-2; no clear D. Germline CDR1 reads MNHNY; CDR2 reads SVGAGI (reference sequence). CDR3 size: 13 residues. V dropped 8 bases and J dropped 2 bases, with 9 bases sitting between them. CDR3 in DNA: TGTGCCAGCTCTGAGGAAAACACCGGGGAGCTGTTTTTT. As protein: CASSEENTGELFF.

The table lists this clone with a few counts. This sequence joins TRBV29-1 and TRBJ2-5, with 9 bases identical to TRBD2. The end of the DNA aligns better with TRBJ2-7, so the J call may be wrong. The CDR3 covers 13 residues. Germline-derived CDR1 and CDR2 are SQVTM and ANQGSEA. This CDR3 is CSVYSGSGYEQYF. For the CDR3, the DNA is TGCAGCGTCTATAGCGGGAGCGGCTACGAGCAGTACTTC.

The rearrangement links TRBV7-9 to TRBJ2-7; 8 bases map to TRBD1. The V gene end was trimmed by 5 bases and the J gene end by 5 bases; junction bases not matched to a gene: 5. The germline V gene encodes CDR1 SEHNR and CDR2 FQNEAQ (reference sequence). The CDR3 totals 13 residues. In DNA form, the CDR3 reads TGTGCCAGCAGCCCCCGGGACAGGAACGAGCAGTACTTC. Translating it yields CASSPRDRNEQYF.

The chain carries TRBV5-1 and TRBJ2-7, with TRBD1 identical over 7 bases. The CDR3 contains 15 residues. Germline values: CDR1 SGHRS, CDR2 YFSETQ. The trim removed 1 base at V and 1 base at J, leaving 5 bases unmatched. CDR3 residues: CASSLTTGVSYEQYF. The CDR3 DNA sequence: TGCGCCAGCAGCTTGACCACAGGGGTATCCTACGAGCAGTACTTC.

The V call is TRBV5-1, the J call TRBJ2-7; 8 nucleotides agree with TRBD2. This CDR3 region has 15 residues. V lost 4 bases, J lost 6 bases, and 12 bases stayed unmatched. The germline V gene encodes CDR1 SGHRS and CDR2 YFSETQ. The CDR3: CASSPGASGFLEQYF. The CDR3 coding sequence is TGCGCCAGCAGCCCGGGGGCTAGCGGGTTCCTCGAGCAGTACTTC.

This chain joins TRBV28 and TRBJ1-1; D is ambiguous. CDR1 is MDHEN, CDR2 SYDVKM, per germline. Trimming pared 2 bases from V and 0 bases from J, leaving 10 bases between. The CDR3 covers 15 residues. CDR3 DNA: TGTGCCAGCAGTTTAATTCGGGGATTGAACACTGAAGCTTTCTTT. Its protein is CASSLIRGLNTEAFF.